This passage covers 29 T cell receptor beta chains from one sample sequenced in a study of blood T cell repertoires in COVID-19. Generated by immunoSEQ multiplex PCR, the TCRdb table keeps only in-frame clones and is missing some. The data hold some 190,000 clones, with 84% observed a single time. The sequencing input was PBMCs or T cells enriched from blood (not recorded which). All receptors derive from a woman aged 25 to 39 who had been exposed to COVID-19.

This chain uses TRBV29-1 with TRBJ1-1; the D gene is possibly TRBD1 (6 bases). The CDR3 totals 14 residues. The germline V and J ends were trimmed by 4 bases and 0 bases, with 12 bases remaining between them. Germline loops: CDR1 SQVTM, CDR2 ANQGSEA. Here the CDR3 DNA reads TGCAGCGTTGCTCGGACAGCCATGAACACTGAAGCTTTCTTT. Its translation: CSVARTAMNTEAFF.

This clone occurred many times. This sequence joins TRBV6-1 and TRBJ1-6; the match to TRBD1 covers 7 bases. V was clipped by 1 base and J by 9 bases; unmatched bases: 3. The germline CDR1 and CDR2 sequences are MNHNS and SASEGT. This CDR3 has 14 residues. This CDR3 is CASSEGTGVSPLHF. In nucleotides, the CDR3 is TGTGCCAGCAGTGAAGGGACAGGTGTTTCACCCCTCCACTTT.

V usage is TRBV4-3 and J usage is TRBJ1-2; maybe TRBD1 (5 bases). This CDR3 has 15 amino acids. Trimming shortened V by 0 bases and J by 9 bases, and 17 bases separated the two germline ends. Germline V lookup: CDR1 LGHNA, CDR2 YSLEER. Written as DNA, the CDR3 is TGCGCCAGCAGCCAAGATTTGGGGTGGGGGGTTCGCTACACCTTC. Protein: CASSQDLGWGVRYTF.

This sequence joins TRBV10-1 and TRBJ1-5; unclear D gene. This CDR3 is 13 amino acids long. Germline CDR1 and CDR2: WNHNN and SYGVQD (reference sequence). V shed 5 bases and J shed 11 bases, with 16 bases lying between them. The CDR3 DNA reads TGCGCCAGCAGTAGGCTCCCCTCCGGGGCCCAGCATTTT. Translation gives CASSRLPSGAQHF.

This sequence joins TRBV5-5 and TRBJ1-5; TRBD1 might be the D (6 bases). Germline CDR1 and CDR2: SGHKS and YYEKEE (reference sequence). The V end lost 6 bases, the J end lost 4 bases, and 11 bases lay between the germline ends. This CDR3 has 13 amino acids. The CDR3 loop reads CASTGQLNQPQHF. CDR3 sequence (DNA): TGTGCCAGCACCGGACAGCTAAATCAGCCCCAGCATTTT.

The CDR3: CASSASTTRGQGKNTIYF. CDR3 DNA sequence: TGTGCCAGTAGTGCCTCCACCACTCGGGGACAGGGGAAGAACACCATATATTTT. The chain has TRBV19 and TRBJ1-3; 10 bases line up with TRBD1. The CDR3 covers 18 residues. Germline V gene sequence: CDR1 LNHDA, CDR2 SQIVND (reference sequence). V lost 5 bases to trimming and J lost 7 bases; unmatched junction nucleotides: 17. Complete variable domain (other parts from reference TRBV19 and TRBJ1-3): DGGITQSPKYLFRKEGQNVTLSCEQNLNHDAMYWYRQDPGQGLRLIYYSQIVNDFQKGDIAEGYSVSREKKESFPLTVTSAQKNPTAFYLCASSASTTRGQGKNTIYFGEGSWLTVV.

The V and J genes are TRBV19 and TRBJ2-1; 12 bases line up with TRBD1. This CDR3 has 15 residues. Germline CDR1 reads LNHDA; CDR2 reads SQIVND (reference sequence). Trimming took 7 bases from V and 7 from J; bases not matched to a gene: 8. In DNA form, the CDR3 reads TGTGCCAGTAAAACGGGACAGGGGGCTTGGAATGAGCAGTTCTTC. This codes for CASKTGQGAWNEQFF.

The chain carries TRBV6-6 and TRBJ1-1, with D uncertain. This CDR3 spans 10 amino acids. Between the trimmed V and J ends, which lost 4 bases and 8 bases, there was a span of 5 bases. Germline lookup yields CDR1 MNHNY and CDR2 SVGAGI (reference sequence). The CDR3 nucleotides read TGTGCCAGCAGTTCCGCGGAAGCTTTCTTT. Protein product: CASSSAEAFF.

This clone was seen just once. The sample has other DNA sequences that encode this CDR3 too. V usage is TRBV6-5 and J usage is TRBJ1-1; D may be TRBD1 (5 bases). The CDR3 totals 13 residues. V lost 5 bases and J 1 base, leaving 8 bases between the germline ends. The germline V gene has CDR1 MNHEY and CDR2 SVGAGI. CDR3: CASSRQPNTEAFF. CDR3 nucleotides: TGTGCCAGCAGTCGACAGCCGAACACTGAAGCTTTCTTT.

The chain carries TRBV29-1 and TRBJ2-7; tentative D call: TRBD1 (5 bases). The germline CDR1 and CDR2 sequences are SQVTM and ANQGSEA. Trimming took off 5 bases at V and 3 bases at J, with 11 bases between the two ends. The length of the CDR3 is 12 residues. The CDR3 region is CSVQGAGYEQYF. The CDR3 nucleotides read TGCAGCGTTCAAGGGGCTGGCTACGAGCAGTACTTC.

The rearrangement joins TRBV7-2 to TRBJ1-1; D might be TRBD1 (6 bases). Germline V gene lookup returns CDR1 SGHTA and CDR2 FQGNSA. The CDR3 extends over 17 amino acids. The ends were cut back, 7 bases at V and 1 base at J, with 22 bases in the middle. The chain's CDR3 is CASTSGRGTARNTEAFF. The DNA for the CDR3 is TGTGCCAGCACCTCAGGCAGGGGTACCGCGAGGAACACTGAAGCTTTCTTT.

This clone appeared a single time. The rearrangement uses TRBV19 and TRBJ2-7; D not certain. Trimming cost V 3 bases and J 2 bases, with 8 bases left between them. This CDR3 region has 13 residues. Germline CDR1 reads LNHDA; CDR2 reads SQIVND (reference sequence). This chain's CDR3 is CASSMRLAYEQYF. The CDR3 DNA sequence: TGTGCCAGTAGTATGCGTCTGGCCTACGAGCAGTACTTC.

V gene TRBV7-7 combines with J gene TRBJ2-1; 8 bases map to TRBD1. V was clipped by 5 bases and J by 4 bases; unmatched bases: 1. Germline V gene data show CDR1 as SSHAT and CDR2 as FNYEAQ (reference sequence). The CDR3 runs to 13 residues. As DNA, the CDR3 is TGTGCCAGCAGCCGGGACAGGTACAATGAGCAGTTCTTC. As protein: CASSRDRYNEQFF.

J is TRBJ2-7 and V is TRBV13; D is undetermined. CDR1 and CDR2 (germline): PRHDT, FYEKMQ (reference sequence). Trimming took 4 bases from V and 0 from J, leaving 7 bases between them. The CDR3 runs to 13 residues. The DNA of the CDR3 is TGTGCCAGCAGCTCCCGCGGCTCCTACGAGCAGTACTTC. It specifies CASSSRGSYEQYF.

This sequence joins TRBV27 and TRBJ2-7, with D maybe TRBD1 (6 bases). Trimming cost V 2 bases and J 5 bases, with 19 bases left between them. CDR1 is MNHEY, CDR2 SMNVEV, per germline (reference sequence). The CDR3 spans 16 residues. In DNA form, the CDR3 reads TGTGCCAGCAGTTTACCCTTCCCCAGGGGAATCAACGAGCAGTACTTC. Translating it yields CASSLPFPRGINEQYF.

This chain links TRBV10-3 with TRBJ2-7; TRBD2 aligns across 7 bases. This CDR3 is built from 14 residues. Germline CDR1 is ENHRY and CDR2 is SYGVKD. V shed 7 bases, J shed 2 bases, and the junction held 8 bases outside the gene matches. CDR3 coding DNA: TGTGCCATCAATACGGGACTACCTACCTACGAGCAGTACTTC. This gives the protein CAINTGLPTYEQYF.

CDR3 sequence: CASSYERQGLGETQYF. The CDR3 DNA reads as TGTGCCAGCAGTTACGAGAGACAGGGGTTGGGAGAGACCCAGTACTTC. V usage is TRBV6-2 or TRBV6-3 and J usage is TRBJ2-5; 8 positions match TRBD1. V trimming: 2 bases; J trimming: 4 bases; junction bases outside the gene matches: 9. This CDR3 has 16 residues. Germline V CDR1 and CDR2: MNHEY, SVGEGT.

This sequence joins TRBV5-1 and TRBJ2-7; D ambiguous. Per the germline V gene, CDR1 is SGHRS and CDR2 is YFSETQ. There are 14 residues in the CDR3. V lost 0 bases and J 3 bases, leaving 10 bases between the germline ends. The CDR3 here is CASSLDPLSYEQYF. CDR3 DNA: TGCGCCAGCAGCTTGGATCCCCTGAGCTACGAGCAGTACTTC.

J is TRBJ1-5 and V is TRBV12-5, with TRBD1 matching 8 bases. Per germline, CDR1 LGHNT and CDR2 FRNRAP. This CDR3 contains 17 residues. Losses at the gene ends were 1 base for V and 6 bases for J; bases not matched to a gene: 11. The CDR3 protein is CASGLGDRTGQVQPQHF. The CDR3 bases are TGTGCTAGTGGTTTGGGCGATCGGACAGGGCAAGTTCAGCCCCAGCATTTT.

This rearrangement joins TRBV6-2 or TRBV6-3 to TRBJ2-3, with 8 bases that match TRBD1. J gave up 4 bases and V 0 bases, and 9 bases lay outside the gene matches. The CDR3 runs 17 residues. Germline V gives CDR1 MNHEY, CDR2 SVGEGT. The CDR3 sequence: CASSYSFGTGDPDTQYF. CDR3 DNA sequence: TGTGCCAGCAGTTACTCGTTCGGGACAGGCGACCCAGATACGCAGTATTTT.

This chain connects TRBV7-9 to TRBJ1-2; unclear D gene. CDR1 and CDR2 from the germline V gene are SEHNR and FQNEAQ (reference sequence). The CDR3 has 14 amino acids. V was pared by 4 bases and J by 2 bases, with 11 bases between. The CDR3 bases are TGTGCCAGCAGCTCACGGGAGCTGAACTATGGCTACACCTTC. Its protein is CASSSRELNYGYTF. The complete variable domain, with remaining parts taken from reference TRBV7-9 and TRBJ1-2, reads DTGVSQNPRHKITKRGQNVTFRCDPISEHNRLYWYRQTLGQGPEFLTYFQNEAQLEKSRLLSDRFSAERPKGSFSTLEIQRTEQGDSAMYLCASSSRELNYGYTFGSGTRLTVV.

This rearrangement joins TRBV7-2 to TRBJ2-2; 8 nucleotides line up with TRBD1. The V segment lost 1 base and the J segment 7 bases; nucleotides outside the gene matches: 8. Germline V gives CDR1 SGHTA, CDR2 FQGNSA. The CDR3 extends over 16 amino acids. In nucleotides, the CDR3 is TGTGCCAGCAGCTTAGAGGCAGGGGGCGCGATCGGGGAGCTGTTTTTT. It is translated as CASSLEAGGAIGELFF.

J is TRBJ1-2 and V is TRBV6-1, with 8 bases identical to TRBD1. CDR1 is MNHNS, CDR2 SASEGT, per germline. The junction had 8 bases not matched to a gene; V was cut back by 3 bases and J by 8 bases. The CDR3 has 14 amino acids. The CDR3, as DNA: TGTGCCAGCAGTGACCGACAGGGGTCTTTCGGCTACACCTTC. This gives the protein CASSDRQGSFGYTF.

The V gene is TRBV7-2, the J gene TRBJ1-1, with D possibly matching TRBD1 (6 bases). From germline, CDR1 is SGHTA and CDR2 FQGNSA. This CDR3 spans 13 amino acids. Trimming removed 5 bases at V and 11 bases at J, with 18 bases between. The DNA for the CDR3 is TGTGCCAGCAGCCAACTACTAACAGGGATGGCTTTCTTT. This codes for CASSQLLTGMAFF.

V gene TRBV5-5 combines with J gene TRBJ1-2, with a weak D call TRBD1 (5 bases). V was cut by 3 bases and J by 0 bases, with 12 bases left in between. The germline gives CDR1 SGHKS, CDR2 YYEKEE (reference sequence). The CDR3 runs 15 residues. The CDR3 DNA reads TGTGCCAGCAGCTCAACAGCGACAGCTAACTATGGCTACACCTTC. It is translated as CASSSTATANYGYTF.

V is TRBV5-6 and J is TRBJ1-1; D unresolved. V lost 2 bases and J 6 bases, leaving 11 bases between the germline ends. From germline, CDR1 is SGHDT and CDR2 YYEEEE. This CDR3 comprises 13 residues. The CDR3 DNA follows: TGTGCCAGCAGCTTCGAGTCTGCCCCTGAAGCTTTCTTT. It yields the protein CASSFESAPEAFF.

Points on this clone: Mismatch with germline at one junction end may stem from a read error. The chain carries TRBV3-1 (or the pseudogene TRBV3-2) and TRBJ1-6, with TRBD1 identical over 8 bases. The CDR3 runs to 12 residues. CDR1 LGHDT and CDR2 YNNKEL come from the germline V gene (reference sequence). The CDR3: CASSQGGGQGYF. In nucleotides, the CDR3 is TGTGCCAGCAGCCAAGGGGGTGGACAGGGCTACTTT.

This chain connects TRBV11-2 to TRBJ2-2, with a possible D match to TRBD2 (6 bases). Looked up from germline, CDR1 is SGHAT and CDR2 is FQNNGV. V was clipped by 1 base and J by 5 bases, with 8 bases between them. This CDR3 has 14 residues. The CDR3 sequence is CASSLARGTGELFF. The CDR3 bases are TGTGCCAGCAGCTTAGCACGGGGGACCGGGGAGCTGTTTTTT.

The chain links TRBV4-1 to TRBJ2-7; TRBD2 might be the D (5 bases). The V and J ends lost 1 base and 5 bases respectively, with 15 bases between them. The CDR3 spans 15 residues. CDR1 MGHRA and CDR2 YSYEKL come from the germline V gene. CDR3 residues: CASSQARAGMDEQYF. The CDR3 bases are TGCGCCAGCAGCCAAGCCCGGGCCGGGATGGACGAGCAGTACTTC.